One and the same sample provided the 16 T cell receptor beta chains below, sequenced in a study of cytotoxic CD8 clonotypes in ibrutinib-treated CLL. Only in-frame clones appear in the TCRdb table, and some are missing; sequencing was by immunoSEQ multiplex PCR. The sample carries 85,000 or so clones, around 79% recorded once. The sample was PBMCs, taken after 12 months of ibrutinib treatment. The receptors originated from a human donor with chronic lymphocytic leukemia.

The DNA of the CDR3 is TGTGCCAGCAGCTCGGGTTTAGCGGGAGCATTATACAATGAGCAGTTCTTC. Protein: CASSSGLAGALYNEQFF. This chain joins TRBV7-9 and TRBJ2-1; 9 positions agree with TRBD2. The CDR3 contains 17 residues. Germline assignment: CDR1 SEHNR and CDR2 FQNEAQ (reference sequence). Trimming cost V 4 bases and J 4 bases; bases outside gene matches: 11.

The chain couples TRBV10-3 to TRBJ2-2, with a tentative D call TRBD1 (5 bases). This CDR3 is 17 amino acids long. CDR1 is ENHRY, CDR2 SYGVKD, per germline. V shed 4 bases and J shed 6 bases, with 21 bases lying between them. The CDR3 sequence: CAISGRPGRVVSGELFF. The CDR3 DNA reads as TGTGCCATCAGTGGCCGCCCCGGCAGGGTAGTGTCCGGGGAGCTGTTTTTT.

V is TRBV7-3 and J is TRBJ2-6, with TRBD1 matching over 9 bases. Per germline, CDR1 SGHTA and CDR2 FQGTGA. After removal of 5 bases from V and 0 bases from J, the junction contained 5 bases not matched to a gene. This CDR3 is built from 17 residues. The DNA for the CDR3 is TGTGCCAGCAGCCAAGGACAGGGGAACTCTGGGGCCAACGTCCTGACTTTC. It yields the protein CASSQGQGNSGANVLTF.

The chain recombines TRBV28 with TRBJ2-3; D gene uncertain. Germline V gives CDR1 MDHEN, CDR2 SYDVKM. Between the trimmed V and J ends, which lost 8 bases and 2 bases, there was a span of 11 bases. This CDR3 has 13 amino acids. Here the CDR3 DNA reads TGTGCCAGCGGCCCGGCTGCCACAGATACGCAGTATTTT. Its protein product is CASGPAATDTQYF. The variable domain in full, completed from reference TRBV28 and TRBJ2-3, reads DVKVTQSSRYLVKRTGEKVFLECVQDMDHENMFWYRQDPGLGLRLIYFSYDVKMKEKGDIPEGYSVSREKKERFSLILESASTNQTSMYLCASGPAATDTQYFGPGTRLTVL.

The chain uses TRBV9 and TRBJ2-5; a possible D gene is TRBD1 (7 bases). The V gene's germline CDR1 is SGDLS and CDR2 YYNGEE. The V end was cut by 3 bases, the J end by 5 bases, with 14 bases between. This CDR3 has 14 residues. The CDR3: CASSAGGTRETQYF. CDR3 coding DNA: TGTGCCAGCAGCGCAGGGGGGACGCGGGAGACCCAGTACTTC. Full variable domain (missing parts from reference TRBV9 and TRBJ2-5): DSGVTQTPKHLITATGQRVTLRCSPRSGDLSVYWYQQSLDQGLQFLIQYYNGEERAKGNILERFSAQQFPDLHSELNLSSLELGDSALYFCASSAGGTRETQYFGPGTRLLVL.

This chain uses TRBV7-2 with TRBJ2-1; D is possibly TRBD2 (6 bases). V lost 5 bases and J 8 bases, leaving 16 bases between the germline ends. This CDR3 has 14 residues. Germline values: CDR1 SGHTA, CDR2 FQGNSA. The CDR3 DNA sequence: TGTGCCAGCAGCCCGGGAGCTAGGTGGTATGAGCAGTTCTTC. Translation: CASSPGARWYEQFF. Based on the CDR3 plus reference TRBV7-2 and TRBJ2-1, the full variable domain is GAGVSQSPSNKVTEKGKDVELRCDPISGHTALYWYRQSLGQGLEFLIYFQGNSAPDKSGLPSDRFSAERTGGSVSTLTIQRTQQEDSAVYLCASSPGARWYEQFFGPGTRLTVL.

The table lists this clone with a few counts. In DNA, the CDR3 is TGTGCCAGCAGCCGTGGGACAGGGGCTAACACCGGGGAGCTGTTTTTT. Amino acids: CASSRGTGANTGELFF. The J gene is TRBJ2-2, the V gene TRBV4-2; 10 bases match TRBD1. CDR3 length: 16 amino acids. From germline, CDR1 is LGHNA and CDR2 YNFKEQ. Losses at the gene ends were 4 bases for V and 2 bases for J; bases not matched to a gene: 4.

As regards this clone: One end of the junction varies from germline; a read error may be responsible. The rearrangement links TRBV19 to TRBJ2-7; D gene unclear. CDR1 is LNHDA and CDR2 is SQIVND in the germline V gene (reference sequence). This CDR3 is 12 amino acids long. This CDR3 is CASSIEATPMHF. The CDR3 nucleotides are TGTGCCAGTAGTATAGAGGCAACGCCGATGCACTTC.

The chain combines TRBV10-3 with TRBJ2-3; 8 bases align to TRBD1. CDR3 length: 13 amino acids. With 10 bases clipped from V and 6 bases from J, the junction kept 9 bases outside the gene matches. Germline CDR1 reads ENHRY; CDR2 reads SYGVKD. CDR3 region: CATRQGLLDTQYF. CDR3 DNA: TGTGCCACCCGACAGGGGTTATTGGATACGCAGTATTTT.

This chain links TRBV9 with TRBJ2-1; D might be TRBD2 (6 bases). This CDR3 is built from 15 residues. The V and J ends lost 0 bases and 7 bases respectively, with 14 bases between them. Germline V lookup: CDR1 SGDLS, CDR2 YYNGEE. This CDR3 is CASSVEDYAVNEQFF. CDR3 DNA sequence: TGTGCCAGCAGCGTAGAGGACTATGCTGTGAATGAGCAGTTCTTC.

The chain recombines TRBV20-1 with TRBJ2-3; the D is unclear. Per germline, CDR1 DFQATT and CDR2 SNEGSKA (reference sequence). Trimming left V 2 bases short and J 2 bases short, with 2 bases between. The CDR3 loop spans 11 amino acids. In DNA, the CDR3 is TGCAGTGCTAGAACCACAGATACGCAGTATTTT. Translating gives CSARTTDTQYF.

Turning to this clone: Other nucleotide sequences in the sample specify the same CDR3. The chain carries TRBV18 and TRBJ2-7; no clear D. CDR1 KGHSH and CDR2 LQKENI come from the germline V gene. The CDR3 extends over 14 amino acids. Deletions cut 0 bases from V and 1 base from J, with 7 bases between. The CDR3 loop is CASSPPGRSYEQYF. The CDR3 DNA sequence: TGTGCCAGCTCACCACCGGGAAGGTCCTACGAGCAGTACTTC.

This chain uses TRBV11-2 with TRBJ2-1, with a weak D call TRBD2 (6 bases). This CDR3 is built from 14 residues. CDR1 and CDR2 from the germline V gene are SGHAT and FQNNGV. Trimming took 5 bases from V and 8 from J, leaving 16 bases between them. CDR3: CASSPWSRGDEQFF. The CDR3 coding sequence is TGTGCCAGCAGCCCCTGGTCGCGGGGAGATGAGCAGTTCTTC.

The chain has TRBV7-9 and TRBJ1-1; tentative D call: TRBD1 (5 bases). The CDR3 extends over 13 amino acids. Trimming took off 5 bases at V and 5 bases at J, with 12 bases between the two ends. Germline loops: CDR1 SEHNR, CDR2 FQNEAQ (reference sequence). The CDR3 nucleotides are TGTGCCAGCAGCGGCGGGGGTGGAACTGAAGCTTTCTTT. It specifies CASSGGGGTEAFF.

This chain links TRBV9 with TRBJ1-2; 8 bases match TRBD1. The V gene's germline CDR1 is SGDLS and CDR2 YYNGEE. This CDR3 has 16 residues. V trimming: 3 bases; J trimming: 5 bases; junction bases outside the gene matches: 12. The CDR3 DNA is TGTGCCAGCAGCGGTGCCGGGACAGGCGTCCGTTATGGCTACACCTTC. It codes for CASSGAGTGVRYGYTF.

On this clone: At one end, the junction sequence differs from germline, possibly due to a read error. The CDR3 spells CASSLERGVGELFF. The CDR3 coding sequence is TGTGCTAGCAGCTTAGAGCGAGGGGTCGGGGAGCTGTTTTTT. The V and J genes are TRBV7-7 and TRBJ2-2; D may be TRBD1 or TRBD2 (5 bases each). The CDR3 loop spans 14 amino acids. CDR1 is SSHAT and CDR2 is FNYEAQ in the germline V gene (reference sequence).